These 5 T cell receptor beta chains were sequenced from one sample in a study of graft-versus-host responses after intestinal transplantation. Their cognate antigens are unknown. The table came from immunoSEQ multiplex PCR; TCRdb's copy has only in-frame clones and leaves some out. The sample has about 96,000 clones, around nine tenths seen once. This material consisted of unstimulated CD4+ T cells sorted from spleen or lymph node cells, taken before intestinal transplant. These receptors came from a human donor who received an intestinal transplant.

This clone appeared once. V gene TRBV6-5 combines with J gene TRBJ1-1, with TRBD1 matching over 7 bases. The CDR3 consists of 16 residues. Germline assignment: CDR1 MNHEY and CDR2 SVGAGI. With V trimmed by 4 bases and J by 4 bases, 12 bases remained unmatched. The CDR3 nucleotides are TGTGCCAGCAGTTTTCCCACGACAGGGAAAGCCACTGAAGCTTTCTTT. Translating gives CASSFPTTGKATEAFF.

The V and J genes are TRBV25-1 and TRBJ1-4, with D perhaps TRBD1 (6 bases). The CDR3 is 14 amino acids. Germline V gene data show CDR1 as MGHDK and CDR2 as SYGVNS. Trimming pared 4 bases from V and 8 bases from J, leaving 14 bases between. In DNA form, the CDR3 reads TGTGCCAGCAGTGGACAGGATAAGGGGGAAAAACTGTTTTTT. It specifies CASSGQDKGEKLFF.

The gene calls are TRBV5-6 and TRBJ1-2, with a weak D call TRBD1 (5 bases). Trimming removed 0 bases from V and 3 bases from J, with 15 bases in between. Germline V gives CDR1 SGHDT, CDR2 YYEEEE. The CDR3 totals 16 residues. CDR3 in amino acids: CASSLAGWGEDYGYTF. CDR3 in DNA: TGTGCCAGCAGCTTGGCCGGTTGGGGCGAGGACTATGGCTACACCTTC.

The chain is built from TRBV5-1 and TRBJ1-2; 8 bases agree with TRBD1. This CDR3 region has 14 residues. J was trimmed by 10 bases and V by 4 bases; bases with no gene match: 12. The V gene's germline CDR1 is SGHRS and CDR2 YFSETQ. The chain's CDR3 is CASSPEGTGRLYTF. The CDR3, as DNA: TGCGCCAGCAGCCCGGAGGGGACAGGAAGACTCTACACCTTC.

In its sample, this clone was seen once. This chain links TRBV10-2 with TRBJ2-2; a weak D match, TRBD2 (5 bases). Trimming stripped 8 bases from V and 1 base from J, with 11 bases between. The CDR3 is made up of 14 amino acids. CDR1 WSHSY and CDR2 SAAADI come from the germline V gene. CDR3 sequence (DNA): TGCGCCAGCCGAGGGAATGGGAACACCGGGGAGCTGTTTTTT. Translation gives CASRGNGNTGELFF.